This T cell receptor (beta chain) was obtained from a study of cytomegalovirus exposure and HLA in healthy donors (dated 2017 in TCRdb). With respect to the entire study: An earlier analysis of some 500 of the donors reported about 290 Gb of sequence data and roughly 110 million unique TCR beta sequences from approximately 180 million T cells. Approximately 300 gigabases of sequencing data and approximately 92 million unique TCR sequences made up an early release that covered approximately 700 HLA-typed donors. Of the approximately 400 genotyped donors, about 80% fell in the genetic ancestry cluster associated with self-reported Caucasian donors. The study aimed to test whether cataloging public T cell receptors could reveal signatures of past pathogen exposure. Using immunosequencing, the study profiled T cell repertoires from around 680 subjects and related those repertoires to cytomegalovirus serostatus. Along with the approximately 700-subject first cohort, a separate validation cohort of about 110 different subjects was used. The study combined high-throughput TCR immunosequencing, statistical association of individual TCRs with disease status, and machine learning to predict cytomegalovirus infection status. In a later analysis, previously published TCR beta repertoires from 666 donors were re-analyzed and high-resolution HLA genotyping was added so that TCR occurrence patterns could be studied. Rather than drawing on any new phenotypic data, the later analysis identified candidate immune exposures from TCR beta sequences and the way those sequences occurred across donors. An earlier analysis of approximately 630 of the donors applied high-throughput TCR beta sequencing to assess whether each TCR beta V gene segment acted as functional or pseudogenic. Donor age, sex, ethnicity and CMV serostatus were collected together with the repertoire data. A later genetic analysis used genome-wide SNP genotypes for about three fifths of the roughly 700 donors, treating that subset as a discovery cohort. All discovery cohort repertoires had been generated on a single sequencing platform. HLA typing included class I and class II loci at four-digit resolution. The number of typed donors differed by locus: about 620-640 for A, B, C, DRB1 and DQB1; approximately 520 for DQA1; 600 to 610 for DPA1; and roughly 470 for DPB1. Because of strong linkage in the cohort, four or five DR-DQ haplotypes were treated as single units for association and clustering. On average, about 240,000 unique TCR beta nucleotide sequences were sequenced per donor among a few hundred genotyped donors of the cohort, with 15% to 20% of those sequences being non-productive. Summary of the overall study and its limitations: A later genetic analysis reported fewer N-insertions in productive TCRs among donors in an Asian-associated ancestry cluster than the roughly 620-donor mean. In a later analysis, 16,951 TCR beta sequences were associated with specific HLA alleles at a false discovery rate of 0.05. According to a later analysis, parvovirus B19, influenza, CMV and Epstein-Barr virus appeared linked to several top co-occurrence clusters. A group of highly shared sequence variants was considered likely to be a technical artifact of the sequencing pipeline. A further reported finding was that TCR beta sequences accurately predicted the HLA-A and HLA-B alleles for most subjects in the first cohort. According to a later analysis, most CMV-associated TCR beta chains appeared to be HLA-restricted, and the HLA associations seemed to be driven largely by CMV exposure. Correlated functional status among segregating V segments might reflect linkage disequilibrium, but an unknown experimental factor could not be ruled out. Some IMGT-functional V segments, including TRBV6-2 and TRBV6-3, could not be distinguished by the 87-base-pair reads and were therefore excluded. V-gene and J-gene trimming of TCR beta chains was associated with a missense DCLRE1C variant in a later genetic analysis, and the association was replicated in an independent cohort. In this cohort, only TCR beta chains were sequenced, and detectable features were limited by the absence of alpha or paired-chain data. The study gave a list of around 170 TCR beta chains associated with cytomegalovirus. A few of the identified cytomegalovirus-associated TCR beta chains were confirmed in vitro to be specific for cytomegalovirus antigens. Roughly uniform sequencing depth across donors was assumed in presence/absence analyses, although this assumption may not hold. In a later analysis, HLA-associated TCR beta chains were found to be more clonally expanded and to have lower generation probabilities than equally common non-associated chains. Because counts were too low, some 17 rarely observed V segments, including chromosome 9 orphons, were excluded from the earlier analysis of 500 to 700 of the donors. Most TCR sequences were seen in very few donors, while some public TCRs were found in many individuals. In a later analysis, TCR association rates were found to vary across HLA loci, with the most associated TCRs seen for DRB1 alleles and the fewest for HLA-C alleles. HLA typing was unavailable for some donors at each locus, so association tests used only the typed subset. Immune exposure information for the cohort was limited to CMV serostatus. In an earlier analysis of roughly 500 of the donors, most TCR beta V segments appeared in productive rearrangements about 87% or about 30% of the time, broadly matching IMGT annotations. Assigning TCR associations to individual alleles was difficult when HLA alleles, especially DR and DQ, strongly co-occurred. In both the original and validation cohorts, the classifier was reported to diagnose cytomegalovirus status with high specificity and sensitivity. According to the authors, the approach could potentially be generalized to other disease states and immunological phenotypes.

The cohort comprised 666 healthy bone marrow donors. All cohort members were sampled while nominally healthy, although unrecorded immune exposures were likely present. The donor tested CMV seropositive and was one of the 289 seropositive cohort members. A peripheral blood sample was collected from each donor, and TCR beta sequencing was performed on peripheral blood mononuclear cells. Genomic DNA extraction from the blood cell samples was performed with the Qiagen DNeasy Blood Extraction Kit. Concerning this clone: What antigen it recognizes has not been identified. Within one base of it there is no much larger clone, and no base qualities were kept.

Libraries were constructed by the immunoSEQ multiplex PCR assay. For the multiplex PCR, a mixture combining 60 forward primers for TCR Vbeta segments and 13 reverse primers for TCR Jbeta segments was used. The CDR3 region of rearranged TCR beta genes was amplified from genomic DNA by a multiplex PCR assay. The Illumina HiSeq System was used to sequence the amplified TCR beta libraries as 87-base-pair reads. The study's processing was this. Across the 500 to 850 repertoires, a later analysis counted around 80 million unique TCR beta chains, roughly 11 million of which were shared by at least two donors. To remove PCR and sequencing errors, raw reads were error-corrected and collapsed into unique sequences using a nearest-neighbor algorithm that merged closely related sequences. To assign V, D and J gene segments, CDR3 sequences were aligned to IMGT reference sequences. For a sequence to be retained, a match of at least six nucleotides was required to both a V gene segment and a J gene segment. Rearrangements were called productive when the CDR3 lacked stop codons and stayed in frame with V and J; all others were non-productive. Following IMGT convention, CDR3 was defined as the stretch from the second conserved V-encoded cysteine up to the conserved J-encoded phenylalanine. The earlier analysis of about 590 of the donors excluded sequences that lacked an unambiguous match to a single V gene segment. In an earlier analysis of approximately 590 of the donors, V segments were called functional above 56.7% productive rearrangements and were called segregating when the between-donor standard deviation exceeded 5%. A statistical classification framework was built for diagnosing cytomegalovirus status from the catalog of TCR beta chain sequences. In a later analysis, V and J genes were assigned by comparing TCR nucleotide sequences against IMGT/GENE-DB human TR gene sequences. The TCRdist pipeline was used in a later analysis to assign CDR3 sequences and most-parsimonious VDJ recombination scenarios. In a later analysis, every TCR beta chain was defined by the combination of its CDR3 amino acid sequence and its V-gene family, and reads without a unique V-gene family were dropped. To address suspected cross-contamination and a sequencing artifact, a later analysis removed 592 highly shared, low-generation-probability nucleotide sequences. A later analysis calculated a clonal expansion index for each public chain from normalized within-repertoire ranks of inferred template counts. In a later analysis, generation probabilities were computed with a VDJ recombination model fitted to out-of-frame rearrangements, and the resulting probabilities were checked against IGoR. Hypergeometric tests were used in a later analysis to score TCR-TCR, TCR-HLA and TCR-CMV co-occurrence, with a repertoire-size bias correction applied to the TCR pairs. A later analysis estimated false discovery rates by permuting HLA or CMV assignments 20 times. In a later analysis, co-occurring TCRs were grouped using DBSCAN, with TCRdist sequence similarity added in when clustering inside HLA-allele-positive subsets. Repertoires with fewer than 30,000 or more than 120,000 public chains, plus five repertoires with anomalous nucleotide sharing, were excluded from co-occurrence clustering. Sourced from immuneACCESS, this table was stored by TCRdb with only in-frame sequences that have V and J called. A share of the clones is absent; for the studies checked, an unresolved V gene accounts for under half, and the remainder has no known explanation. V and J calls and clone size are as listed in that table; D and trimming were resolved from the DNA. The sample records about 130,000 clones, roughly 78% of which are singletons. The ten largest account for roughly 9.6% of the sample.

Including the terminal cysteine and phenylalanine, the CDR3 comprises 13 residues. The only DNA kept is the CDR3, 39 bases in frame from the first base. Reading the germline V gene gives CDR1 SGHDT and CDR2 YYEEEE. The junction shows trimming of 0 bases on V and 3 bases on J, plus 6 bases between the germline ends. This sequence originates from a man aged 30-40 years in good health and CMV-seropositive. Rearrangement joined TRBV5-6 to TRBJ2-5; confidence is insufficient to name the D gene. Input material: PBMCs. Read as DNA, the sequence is TGTGCCAGCAGCTTGGTTCAGGAAGAGACCCAGTACTTC. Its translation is CASSLVQEETQYF. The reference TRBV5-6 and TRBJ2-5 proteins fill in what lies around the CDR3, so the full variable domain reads DAGVTQSPTHLIKTRGQQVTLRCSPKSGHDTVSWYQQALGQGPQFIFQYYEEEERQRGNFPDRFSGHQFPNYSSELNVNALLLGDSALYLCASSLVQEETQYFGPGTRLLVL.